Below are 21 T cell receptor beta chains sequenced from a single sample in a study of cytomegalovirus exposure and HLA in healthy donors. The table came from immunoSEQ multiplex PCR; TCRdb's copy has only in-frame clones and leaves some out. The data contain about 360,000 clones, 70% to 90% of them singletons. The sample was PBMCs. The source is a woman aged 18-29 years in good health and CMV-seronegative.

The V call is TRBV2, the J call TRBJ1-2; D is undetermined. Trimming pared 3 bases from V and 5 bases from J, leaving 7 bases between. This CDR3 comprises 12 residues. The germline V gene has CDR1 SNHLY and CDR2 FYNNEI. Here the CDR3 DNA reads TGTGCCAGCAGTGATGAGGGTTATGGCTACACCTTC. Amino acids: CASSDEGYGYTF.

The chain uses TRBV12-2 and TRBJ1-2; the table's D call, TRBD1, has no DNA check behind it. TRBV12-2 is a pseudogene segment. The CDR3 covers 14 residues. CDR3 sequence: CASRPGGQIYGYTF. Here the CDR3 DNA reads TGTGCAAGTCGCCCTGGAGGACAGATATATGGCTACACCTTC.

The chain combines TRBV4-1 with TRBJ2-1; 8 bases map to TRBD1. The CDR3 consists of 17 residues. Germline trimming cut 2 bases from V and 8 bases from J; bases unmatched to any gene: 14. Germline CDR1 is MGHRA and CDR2 is YSYEKL. CDR3 loop: CASSQRRAGGLLDEQFF. In DNA form, the CDR3 reads TGCGCCAGCAGCCAACGGCGGGCAGGGGGCCTTCTCGATGAGCAGTTCTTC.

In its sample, this clone was seen once. This specimen includes other DNA sequences encoding the same CDR3. The chain couples TRBV9 to TRBJ2-7; D is perhaps TRBD2 (5 bases). This CDR3 spans 15 amino acids. Germline V gene lookup returns CDR1 SGDLS and CDR2 YYNGEE. Trimming removed 0 bases from V and 0 bases from J, with 10 bases in between. The CDR3 sequence is CASSVGGSPSYEQYF. CDR3 sequence (DNA): TGTGCCAGCAGCGTAGGAGGGAGTCCCTCCTACGAGCAGTACTTC.

The rearrangement uses TRBV18 and TRBJ1-2, with 9 bases that match TRBD1. Per the germline V gene, CDR1 is KGHSH and CDR2 is LQKENI. The CDR3 totals 12 residues. Losses at the gene ends were 6 bases for V and 8 bases for J; bases not matched to a gene: 4. The CDR3 bases are TGTGCCAGCTCGGGACAGGGTGGCGGCTACACCTTC. As protein: CASSGQGGGYTF.

This chain links TRBV5-1 with TRBJ2-3; no reliable D call. The germline CDR1 and CDR2 sequences are SGHRS and YFSETQ. Trimming pared 4 bases from V and 6 bases from J, leaving 18 bases between. The CDR3 runs 15 residues. The CDR3 spells CASSPLPNYADTQYF. DNA for the CDR3: TGCGCCAGCAGCCCCCTACCCAACTACGCGGATACGCAGTATTTT.

This chain's CDR3 is CASRKTGTLATNEKLFF. In DNA form, the CDR3 reads TGTGCCAGCAGGAAAACAGGGACCTTAGCGACTAATGAAAAACTGTTTTTT. This chain connects TRBV7-8 to TRBJ1-4; D might be TRBD1 (6 bases). The V end lost 6 bases, the J end lost 2 bases, and 19 bases lay between the germline ends. The germline V gene encodes CDR1 SGHVS and CDR2 FQNEAQ. The CDR3 has 17 amino acids.

This chain joins TRBV27 and TRBJ2-5; unclear D gene. Germline CDR1 and CDR2: MNHEY and SMNVEV (reference sequence). Trimming took 4 bases from V and 1 from J, leaving 7 bases between them. The CDR3 has 13 residues. CDR3 residues: CASSWNSQETQYF. CDR3 nucleotide sequence: TGTGCCAGCAGTTGGAACAGCCAAGAGACCCAGTACTTC.

The V gene is TRBV30, the J gene TRBJ2-1; 12 bases align to TRBD2. J was trimmed by 2 bases and V by 2 bases; bases with no gene match: 10. The length of the CDR3 is 18 residues. The V gene's germline CDR1 is GTSNPN and CDR2 SVGIG (reference sequence). The CDR3 loop reads CAWSRSSGRAGAYNEQFF. Here the CDR3 DNA reads TGTGCCTGGAGTAGGTCTAGCGGGAGGGCCGGGGCCTACAATGAGCAGTTCTTC.

The chain uses TRBV6-5 and TRBJ1-5; tentative D call: TRBD1 (6 bases). Germline CDR1 MNHEY, CDR2 SVGAGI. V lost 6 bases and J lost 3, with 9 bases in between. The CDR3 spans 13 residues. The CDR3, as DNA: TGTGCCAGCAGCTGGACAGCCAATCAGCCCCAGCATTTT. Translation: CASSWTANQPQHF.

The chain uses TRBV6-5 and TRBJ2-2; D is uncertain. V dropped 3 bases and J dropped 6 bases, with 8 bases sitting between them. CDR3 length: 13 amino acids. Germline assignment: CDR1 MNHEY and CDR2 SVGAGI. DNA of the CDR3: TGTGCCAGCAGTTATAAAATGTCCGGGGAGCTGTTTTTT. Protein: CASSYKMSGELFF.

This CDR3 is CASSLAGTGTYNEQFF. The CDR3 region has the DNA TGTGCCAGCAGCTTAGCGGGGACAGGGACATACAATGAGCAGTTCTTC. The chain is built from TRBV7-9 and TRBJ2-1, with 9 bases matching TRBD1. Germline CDR1 and CDR2: SEHNR and FQNEAQ (reference sequence). V lost 0 bases and J lost 4; bases outside the gene matches: 4. CDR3 length: 16 amino acids.

The gene calls are TRBV5-4 and TRBJ2-1; possible D gene TRBD1, 6 bases. The CDR3 contains 11 residues. CDR1 and CDR2 from the germline V gene are SGHNT and YYREEE (reference sequence). Deletions cut 4 bases from V and 11 bases from J, with 10 bases between. CDR3 sequence: CASSPGTKQFF. The CDR3 DNA follows: TGTGCCAGCAGCCCCGGGACAAAGCAGTTCTTC.

V is TRBV27 and J is TRBJ1-5, with a tentative D call TRBD1 (5 bases). This CDR3 comprises 16 residues. The V gene lost 5 bases and the J gene lost 4 bases, with 18 bases spanning the gap. Germline CDR1 and CDR2: MNHEY and SMNVEV (reference sequence). Here the CDR3 DNA reads TGTGCCAGCAGTCCCGGGGGTGCCATGGGAAATCAGCCCCAGCATTTT. Translated, it gives CASSPGGAMGNQPQHF.

CDR3 region: CASSWTGAGKLFF. CDR3 nucleotide sequence: TGTGCCAGCAGCTGGACAGGAGCAGGGAAACTGTTTTTT. This sequence joins TRBV28 and TRBJ1-4, with 7 nucleotides matching TRBD1. CDR3 length equals 13 residues. Germline V CDR1 and CDR2: MDHEN, SYDVKM. V shed 6 bases, J shed 11 bases, and the junction held 9 bases outside the gene matches.

In nucleotides, the CDR3 is TGTGCCAGCTCACCAGGGACTATCCAAGAGACCCAGTACTTC. This sequence encodes CASSPGTIQETQYF. J is TRBJ2-5 and V is TRBV18; 7 bases agree with TRBD2. This CDR3 comprises 14 residues. From germline, CDR1 is KGHSH and CDR2 LQKENI. V dropped 2 bases and J dropped 1; count of bases not matched to a gene: 1.

The V gene is TRBV2, the J gene TRBJ2-7, with D possibly being TRBD1 (5 bases). The germline gives CDR1 SNHLY, CDR2 FYNNEI. Trimming removed 6 bases at V and 6 bases at J, with 15 bases between. The CDR3 is 13 residues long. CDR3 DNA sequence: TGTGCCAGCAGACCCAGGGCATTAGGCGAGCAGTACTTC. Encoded protein: CASRPRALGEQYF.

The V gene is TRBV6-5, the J gene TRBJ2-1; 8 nucleotides align to TRBD2. V was clipped by 6 bases and J by 6 bases; unmatched bases: 10. The germline V gene has CDR1 MNHEY and CDR2 SVGAGI. There are 15 residues in the CDR3. The CDR3 region is CASRASGSTGNEQFF. The CDR3, as DNA: TGTGCCAGCAGGGCTAGCGGGTCAACAGGCAATGAGCAGTTCTTC.

The J gene is TRBJ2-1, the V gene TRBV19, with TRBD2 as a possible D gene (5 bases). CDR1 is LNHDA, CDR2 SQIVND, per germline (reference sequence). The ends were cut back, 4 bases at V and 6 bases at J, with 13 bases in the middle. This CDR3 contains 14 residues. CDR3 sequence reads: CASSKGLAGNEQFF. The CDR3 DNA follows: TGTGCCAGTAGTAAGGGCCTAGCCGGCAATGAGCAGTTCTTC.

J is TRBJ2-1 and V is TRBV27; D is perhaps TRBD1 (5 bases). V lost 1 base, J lost 7 bases, and 8 bases lay in between. This CDR3 contains 13 residues. The V gene's germline CDR1 is MNHEY and CDR2 SMNVEV (reference sequence). The CDR3 DNA is TGTGCCAGCAGTTTATTTAGGGGAAATGAGCAGTTCTTC. Encoded protein: CASSLFRGNEQFF.

The chain couples TRBV18 to TRBJ1-1; no reliable D call. There are 12 residues in the CDR3. The V gene's germline CDR1 is KGHSH and CDR2 LQKENI. Trimming stripped 5 bases from V and 11 bases from J, with 15 bases between. The CDR3 DNA is TGTGCCAGCTCATCGACGGGCGGGGAGGCTTTCTTT. This encodes CASSSTGGEAFF.